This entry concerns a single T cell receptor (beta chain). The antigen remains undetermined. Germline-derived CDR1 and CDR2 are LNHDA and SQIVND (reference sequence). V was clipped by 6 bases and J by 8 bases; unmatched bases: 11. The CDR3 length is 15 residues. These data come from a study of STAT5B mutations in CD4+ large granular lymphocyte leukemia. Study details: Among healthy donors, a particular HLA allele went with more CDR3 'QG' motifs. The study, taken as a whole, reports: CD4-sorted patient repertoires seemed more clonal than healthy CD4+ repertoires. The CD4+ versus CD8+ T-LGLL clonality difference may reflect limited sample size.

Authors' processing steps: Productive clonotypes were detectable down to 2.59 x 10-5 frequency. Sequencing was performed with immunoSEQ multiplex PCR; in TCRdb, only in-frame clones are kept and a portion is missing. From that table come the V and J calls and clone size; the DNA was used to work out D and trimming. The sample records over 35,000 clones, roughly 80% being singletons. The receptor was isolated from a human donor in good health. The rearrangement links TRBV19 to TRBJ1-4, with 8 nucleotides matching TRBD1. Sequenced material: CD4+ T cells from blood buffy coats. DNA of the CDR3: TGTGCCAGTAGCTTCCGACAGGGGCGGATCGAAAAACTGTTTTTT. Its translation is CASSFRQGRIEKLFF.